A single sample is the source of the 2 T cell receptor beta chains below, sequenced in a study of CD8+ T cells in alopecia areata. TCR sequencing used cDNA made by reverse transcription of extracted RNA. Assay used: immunoSEQ multiplex PCR; TCRdb lists only in-frame clones, some missing. The record shows roughly 120,000 clones for this sample, with no singletons present. The sequenced material came from lesional skin. The receptors shown here come from a C3H/HeJ mouse with alopecia areata. The mouse strain carries the MHC haplotype H2-k.

Turning to this clone: Mouse germline and gene names are used. The read terminates 4 residues before the CDR3 end, so the remaining end is supplied by the germline J gene. The gene calls are TRBV1 and TRBJ2-3; 9 nucleotides agree with TRBD2. The CDR3 has 17 amino acids. The junction had 7 bases not matched to a gene; V was cut back by 3 bases and J by 0 bases. Germline lookup yields CDR1 NSQYPW and CDR2 LRSPGD (reference sequence). CDR3 residues: CTCSAGLGEHSAETLYF. The CDR3 bases that were read are TGCACCTGCAGTGCGGGACTGGGAGAACATAGTGCAGAA.

In its sample, this clone was seen a few times. Germline and genes: mouse. The read comes to an end 4 residues before the CDR3 does, leaving the germline J gene to fill in the end. The chain is built from TRBV13-3 and TRBJ2-4, with 8 positions matching TRBD2. Germline CDR1 is NNHDY and CDR2 is SYVADS. After removal of 0 bases from V and 1 base from J, the junction contained 4 bases not matched to a gene. CDR3 length equals 16 residues. CDR3 protein: CASSDARGGRQNTLYF. CDR3 bases read: TGTGCCAGCAGTGATGCAAGGGGGGGGCGTCAAAAC.